At least ten counts were recorded for the clone carrying this T cell receptor beta chain. TCRdb redid the calling of the RT-PCR reads with MiXCR, one entry per CDR3 protein. Here the sample spans hundreds of thousands of distinct CDR3 sequences, approximately 15% being singletons. Sequenced: memory CD4+ T cells from blood. The clonotype originates from a female donor in good health, serving as a healthy control.

The CDR3 coding sequence is TGCAGCGCCCGGGCGACGAGCATGGCCCAGTACTTC. Its protein is CSARATSMAQYF. This chain uses TRBV29-1 with TRBJ2-5; unclear D gene. V was shortened by 7 bases and J by 9 bases, with 18 bases between the two germline ends. The CDR3 contains 12 residues. Germline V CDR1 and CDR2: SQVTM, ANQGSEA.